This TCR beta chain was found in a study of CD8 T cells in Susac syndrome. Study-wide results and limits: Among active patients and in TEMRA cells, CD8+ clonal expansion in Susac reached its peak.

Reverse transcription used roughly 0.45 to 1 ug RNA and random hexamers. Amplification of the TCR beta CDR3 was carried out by immunoSEQ multiplex PCR, which spanned a total of 54 Vbeta and 13 Jbeta segments. TCRdb called the immunoSEQ multiplex PCR reads again in MiXCR, with one record for every CDR3 protein. The repertoire holds some 130,000 distinct CDR3 sequences, about 95% seen once, with around 0.2% in the top ten. Sequencing of TCR beta was performed on blood CD8+ and CD4+ T cells. In Susac syndrome patients, recently defined diagnostic criteria for definite or probable disease were met. This clonotype was counted once. The target antigen is unknown. Germline CDR1 and CDR2: KGHSH and LQKENI. The CDR3 loop spans 14 amino acids. Trimming shortened V by 6 bases and J by 0 bases, and 11 bases separated the two germline ends.

The chain joins TRBV18 to TRBJ1-1; possible D gene TRBD1, 6 bases. The source of this sequence is a human donor with Susac syndrome. The sequenced sample was CD8+ T cells from PBMCs. The CDR3 nucleotides read TGTGCCAGCTCGAGGGGGGGTATGAACACTGAAGCTTTCTTT. It encodes CASSRGGMNTEAFF.